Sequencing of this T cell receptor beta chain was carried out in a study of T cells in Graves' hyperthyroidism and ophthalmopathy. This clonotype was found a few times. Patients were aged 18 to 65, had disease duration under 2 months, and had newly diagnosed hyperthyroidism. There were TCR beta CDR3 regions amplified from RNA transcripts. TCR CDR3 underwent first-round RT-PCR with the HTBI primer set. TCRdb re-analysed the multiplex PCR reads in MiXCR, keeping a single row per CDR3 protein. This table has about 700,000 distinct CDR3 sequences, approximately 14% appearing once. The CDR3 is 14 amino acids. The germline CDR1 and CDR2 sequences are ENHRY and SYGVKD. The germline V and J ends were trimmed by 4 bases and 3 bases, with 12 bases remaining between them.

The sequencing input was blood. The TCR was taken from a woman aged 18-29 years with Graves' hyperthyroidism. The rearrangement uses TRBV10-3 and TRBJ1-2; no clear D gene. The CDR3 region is CAISALGLDYGYTF. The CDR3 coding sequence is TGTGCCATCAGTGCACTAGGACTGGACTATGGCTACACCTTC.